Included here is one T cell receptor (beta chain) sequence, with context. Its antigen is not known. This sample stems from a study of spatial heterogeneity in lung cancer. Study overall: Sequence detection consistently recorded a greater number of beta-chain than alpha-chain sequences.

The time point here: sample taken at primary tumor resection. Sequencing of whole RNA from tumor, nontumor lung or frozen PBMC involved no sorting. The donors, fewer than 95 patients with untreated early-stage non-small cell lung cancer, provided the samples. General observations from the study: Blood showed ubiquitous tumor TCRs more often at resection than at routine follow-up.

The germline gives CDR1 MNHNY, CDR2 SVGAGI (reference sequence). The CDR3 loop spans 12 amino acids. The germline V and J ends were trimmed by 0 bases and 6 bases, with 6 bases remaining between them. Every TCR cDNA molecule carried a tag that served as a unique molecular identifier. Via MiXCR, TCRdb re-called the 5' RACE reads, giving one row per CDR3 protein. The table has approximately 44,000 distinct CDR3 sequences, approximately 13% seen once. This specimen was PBMCs, taken at surgery. The chain links TRBV6-6 to TRBJ2-7; D gene ambiguous. This clonotype was obtained from a male donor with early-stage non-small cell lung cancer. The CDR3, as DNA: TGTGCCAGCAGTTACTCGATCGGCGAGCAGTACTTC. Amino acid sequence: CASSYSIGEQYF.